The 14 T cell receptor beta chains below come from one sample, sequenced in a study of blood T cell repertoires in COVID-19. The table came from immunoSEQ multiplex PCR; TCRdb's copy has only in-frame clones and leaves some out. This table holds under 200,000 clones, 80% to 90% found once. The specimen sequenced was peripheral blood. The receptors here all came from a man in his 60s with acute or convalescent COVID-19.

The chain joins TRBV29-1 to TRBJ1-5; D is ambiguous. The CDR3 length is 14 residues. CDR1 and CDR2 from the germline V gene are SQVTM and ANQGSEA. V lost 5 bases and J lost 4, with 15 bases in between. The CDR3 is CSVSGSSNNQPQHF. In nucleotides, the CDR3 is TGCAGCGTTTCTGGTAGTAGTAATAATCAGCCCCAGCATTTT.

The chain uses TRBV5-4 and TRBJ1-2, with 8 bases aligning to TRBD1. The CDR3 has 14 amino acids. The V and J ends lost 4 bases and 8 bases, in that order; junction bases with no gene match: 10. Germline V gene data show CDR1 as SGHNT and CDR2 as YYREEE (reference sequence). CDR3 protein: CASSPAGQGRGYTF. The CDR3 coding sequence is TGTGCCAGCAGCCCAGCCGGACAGGGACGGGGCTACACCTTC. Variable domain in full (rest from reference TRBV5-4 and TRBJ1-2): ETGVTQSPTHLIKTRGQQVTLRCSSQSGHNTVSWYQQALGQGPQFIFQYYREEENGRGNFPPRFSGLQFPNYSSELNVNALELDDSALYLCASSPAGQGRGYTFGSGTRLTVV.

V and J are TRBV29-1 and TRBJ2-5, with 7 bases aligning to TRBD1. The germline V gene has CDR1 SQVTM and CDR2 ANQGSEA. V shed 7 bases and J 2 bases; nucleotides not matched to a gene: 10. This CDR3 comprises 14 residues. The CDR3 nucleotides read TGCAGCGGAGCCCGGGACAGAGTACAAGAGACCCAGTACTTC. This sequence encodes CSGARDRVQETQYF. The full variable domain, rest sourced from reference TRBV29-1 and TRBJ2-5, is SAVISQKPSRDICQRGTSLTIQCQVDSQVTMMFWYRQQPGQSLTLIATANQGSEATYESGFVIDKFPISRPNLTFSTLTVSNMSPEDSSIYLCSGARDRVQETQYFGPGTRLLVL.

This clone was observed a single time. The chain recombines TRBV5-1 with TRBJ2-5; 10 nucleotides agree with TRBD2. The germline gives CDR1 SGHRS, CDR2 YFSETQ. This CDR3 has 17 amino acids. Losses at the gene ends were 5 bases for V and 1 base for J; bases not matched to a gene: 11. The CDR3 sequence is CASRTGLAAGLQETQYF. The CDR3 coding sequence is TGCGCCAGCAGGACCGGACTAGCGGCGGGGCTCCAAGAGACCCAGTACTTC.

Here the CDR3 DNA reads TGTGCCAGCAGTTTATTACCAGGAGGGGACTATGGCTACACCTTC. Encoded protein: CASSLLPGGDYGYTF. The V call is TRBV27, the J call TRBJ1-2; tentative D call: TRBD1 (5 bases). The germline V and J ends were trimmed by 1 base and 3 bases, with 12 bases remaining between them. The CDR3 loop spans 15 amino acids. CDR1 MNHEY and CDR2 SMNVEV come from the germline V gene (reference sequence).

This chain connects TRBV18 to TRBJ1-1; the D gene is possibly TRBD1 (5 bases). Trimming removed 2 bases from V and 4 bases from J, with 8 bases in between. CDR1 and CDR2 (germline): KGHSH, LQKENI. The CDR3 totals 13 residues. CDR3 bases: TGTGCCAGCTCACCATGGGGGGTCACTGAAGCTTTCTTT. Translating gives CASSPWGVTEAFF.

The genes are TRBV10-3 and TRBJ2-1, with 11 bases aligning to TRBD2. Trimming removed 5 bases from V and 6 bases from J; junction bases left unmatched: 9. Germline V gene data show CDR1 as ENHRY and CDR2 as SYGVKD. CDR3 length: 16 amino acids. The DNA for the CDR3 is TGTGCCATCAGTTCGGTTACTAGCGGGAGAGGCAATGAGCAGTTCTTC. This gives the protein CAISSVTSGRGNEQFF.

The chain recombines TRBV5-4 with TRBJ2-7; TRBD2 matches 10 bases. Germline V gene lookup returns CDR1 SGHNT and CDR2 YYREEE (reference sequence). The CDR3 extends over 18 amino acids. Trimming at V came to 4 bases and at J to 5 bases, leaving 18 bases not matched to a gene. CDR3 amino acids: CASSPTLNPSGSIDEQYF. DNA of the CDR3: TGTGCCAGCAGCCCGACTCTCAACCCTAGCGGGAGCATCGACGAGCAGTACTTC.

In this sample, this clone turned up a few times. The chain carries TRBV9 and TRBJ1-4; the D gene is possibly TRBD1 (6 bases). V was trimmed by 4 bases and J by 3 bases, leaving 10 bases between them. The CDR3 loop spans 14 amino acids. Germline values: CDR1 SGDLS, CDR2 YYNGEE. CDR3 bases: TGTGCCAGCAGCTCAGGGGTAGCTAATGAAAAACTGTTTTTT. Translation gives CASSSGVANEKLFF. The full variable domain, completed using reference TRBV9 and TRBJ1-4, is DSGVTQTPKHLITATGQRVTLRCSPRSGDLSVYWYQQSLDQGLQFLIQYYNGEERAKGNILERFSAQQFPDLHSELNLSSLELGDSALYFCASSSGVANEKLFFGSGTQLSVL.

The chain links TRBV5-1 to TRBJ2-3; TRBD1 matches at 8 bases. Germline loops: CDR1 SGHRS, CDR2 YFSETQ. V shed 4 bases, J shed 2 bases, and the junction held 6 bases outside the gene matches. The CDR3 sequence is 15 residues long. The CDR3 bases are TGCGCCAGCAGCATGACAGGGGTTCACACAGATACGCAGTATTTT. Amino acid sequence: CASSMTGVHTDTQYF.

CDR3 region: CASSRETGANYGYTF. The CDR3 nucleotides read TGTGCCAGTAGTAGGGAGACAGGAGCTAACTATGGCTACACCTTC. The chain is built from TRBV19 and TRBJ1-2; weak D call: TRBD1 (6 bases). Trimming shortened V by 4 bases and J by 0 bases, and 12 bases separated the two germline ends. The CDR3 is made up of 15 amino acids. Germline V gives CDR1 LNHDA, CDR2 SQIVND (reference sequence).

V and J are TRBV6-1 and TRBJ2-1, with 7 bases matching TRBD2. The CDR3 is made up of 16 amino acids. The germline gives CDR1 MNHNS, CDR2 SASEGT. V shed 4 bases and J 0 bases; nucleotides not matched to a gene: 6. The CDR3 loop reads CASSGSGGSSYNEQFF. The CDR3 DNA reads TGTGCCAGCAGTGGGTCCGGGGGGAGCTCCTACAATGAGCAGTTCTTC.

This clone was seen once. The chain carries TRBV4-1 and TRBJ2-1, with TRBD2 matching over 8 bases. J was trimmed by 8 bases and V by 4 bases; bases with no gene match: 10. CDR3 size: 15 residues. Per the germline V gene, CDR1 is MGHRA and CDR2 is YSYEKL. This CDR3 is CASSRVSAGEHEQFF. The CDR3 DNA reads TGCGCCAGCAGCCGCGTCTCAGCGGGAGAGCATGAGCAGTTCTTC.

The chain recombines TRBV7-6 with TRBJ1-3; D is undetermined. V lost 5 bases to trimming and J lost 0 bases, with 11 bases between them. Germline V lookup: CDR1 SGHVS, CDR2 FNYEAQ. CDR3 length equals 15 residues. The CDR3, as DNA: TGTGCCAGCAGCGCGAGCGACGGCTCTGGAAACACCATATATTTT. Translation gives CASSASDGSGNTIYF. Combining the CDR3 with reference TRBV7-6 and TRBJ1-3 gives the whole variable domain GAGVSQSPRYKVTKRGQDVALRCDPISGHVSLYWYRQALGQGPEFLTYFNYEAQQDKSGLPNDRFSAERPEGSISTLTIQRTEQRDSAMYRCASSASDGSGNTIYFGEGSWLTVV.